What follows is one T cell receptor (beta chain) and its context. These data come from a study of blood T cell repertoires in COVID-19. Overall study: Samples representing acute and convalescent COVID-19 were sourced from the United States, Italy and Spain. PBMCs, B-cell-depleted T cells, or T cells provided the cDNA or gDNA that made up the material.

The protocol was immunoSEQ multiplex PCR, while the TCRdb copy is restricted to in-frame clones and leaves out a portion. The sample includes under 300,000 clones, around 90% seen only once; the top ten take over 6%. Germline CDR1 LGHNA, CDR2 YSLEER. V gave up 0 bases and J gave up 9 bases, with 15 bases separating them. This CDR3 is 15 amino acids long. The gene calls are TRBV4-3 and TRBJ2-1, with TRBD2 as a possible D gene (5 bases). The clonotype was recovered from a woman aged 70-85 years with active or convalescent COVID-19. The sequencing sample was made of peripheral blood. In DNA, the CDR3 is TGCGCCAGCAGCCAAGAATTTTCGGCGGGCGCTGAGCAGTTCTTC. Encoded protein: CASSQEFSAGAEQFF.